This is a list of T cell receptor beta chains from one sample in a study of shared T cell receptors in the human thymus. Profiled with immunoSEQ multiplex PCR; TCRdb holds only in-frame clones, not every one. The sample lists 600,000 or so clones, about 90% seen once, with about 0.0094% in the top ten. The same specimen was also included in a second study, on human thymus T cells.

Sequencing was done on a sample of thymocytes. These TCRs come from a boy younger than two with a congenital heart defect. CDR3s include the opening cysteine and the closing phenylalanine or tryptophan. D genes are given only for firm matches. Some rows have no size entry. The others give once, few or many, or a class for an expanded clone.

j_call: TRBJ1-5; d_call: NA; clone_size: NA; v_call: TRBV28; cdr3_aa: CASSVQGSNQPQHF; cdr3_nt: TGTGCCAGCAGTGTCCAGGGTAGCAATCAGCCCCAGCATTTT
j_call: TRBJ1-2; d_call: NA; clone_size: NA; v_call: TRBV6-6; cdr3_aa: CASSHDRERGYTF; cdr3_nt: TGTGCCAGCAGTCATGACAGAGAGAGGGGCTACACCTTC
j_call: TRBJ2-3; d_call: TRBD2; clone_size: NA; v_call: TRBV5-8; cdr3_aa: CASSWGTSGESTDTQYF; cdr3_nt: TGTGCCAGCAGCTGGGGGACTAGCGGGGAGTCAACAGATACGCAGTATTTT
j_call: TRBJ2-2; d_call: TRBD2; clone_size: NA; v_call: TRBV7-2; cdr3_aa: CASSLAGAGGYTGELFF; cdr3_nt: TGTGCCAGCAGCTTAGCCGGGGCGGGGGGATACACCGGGGAGCTGTTTTTT
j_call: TRBJ2-5; d_call: NA; clone_size: NA; v_call: TRBV11-2; cdr3_aa: CASSLGGQRQETQYF; cdr3_nt: TGTGCCAGCAGCTTAGGAGGACAGAGGCAAGAGACCCAGTACTTC
j_call: TRBJ1-6; d_call: TRBD1; clone_size: NA; v_call: TRBV5-4; cdr3_aa: CASSQRQGENSPLHF; cdr3_nt: TGTGCCAGCAGCCAACGACAGGGGGAAAATTCACCCCTCCACTTT
j_call: TRBJ1-4; d_call: TRBD1; clone_size: NA; v_call: TRBV4-1; cdr3_aa: CASSRKTGQSNEKLFF; cdr3_nt: TGCGCCAGCAGCCGCAAAACGGGACAGTCTAATGAAAAACTGTTTTTT
j_call: TRBJ2-7; d_call: TRBD1; clone_size: NA; v_call: TRBV28; cdr3_aa: CASSSQKQGCEQYF; cdr3_nt: TGTGCCAGCAGTTCGCAAAAACAGGGGTGCGAGCAGTACTTC
j_call: TRBJ2-2; d_call: TRBD2; clone_size: NA; v_call: TRBV27; cdr3_aa: CASKPLAGGSTGELFF; cdr3_nt: TGTGCCAGCAAACCCCTAGCGGGAGGGTCCACCGGGGAGCTGTTTTTT
j_call: TRBJ2-3; d_call: TRBD2; clone_size: NA; v_call: TRBV27; cdr3_aa: CASSPGLAASTDTQYF; cdr3_nt: TGTGCCAGCAGTCCCGGACTAGCAGCTAGCACAGATACGCAGTATTTT
j_call: TRBJ2-7; d_call: TRBD2; clone_size: NA; v_call: TRBV6-5; cdr3_aa: CASSYLRGANEQYF; cdr3_nt: TGTGCCAGCAGTTACTTGCGGGGGGCAAACGAGCAGTACTTC
j_call: TRBJ2-2; d_call: TRBD2; clone_size: NA; v_call: TRBV6-6; cdr3_aa: CASSVSGGDTGELFF; cdr3_nt: TGTGCCAGCAGTGTCTCGGGAGGGGACACCGGGGAGCTGTTTTTT
j_call: TRBJ1-5; d_call: NA; clone_size: NA; v_call: TRBV12-5; cdr3_aa: CASGLVTGLLHQPQHF; cdr3_nt: TGTGCTAGTGGTTTGGTAACCGGACTTCTCCATCAGCCCCAGCATTTT
j_call: TRBJ2-7; d_call: TRBD1; clone_size: few; v_call: TRBV28; cdr3_aa: CASSLRGQGIPSSYEQYF; cdr3_nt: TGTGCCAGCAGTTTACGGGGACAGGGTATTCCAAGCTCCTACGAGCAGTACTTC
j_call: TRBJ1-5; d_call: NA; clone_size: NA; v_call: TRBV7-2; cdr3_aa: CASSLVAAHSYQPQHF; cdr3_nt: TGTGCCAGCAGCTTAGTAGCCGCGCACTCCTATCAGCCCCAGCATTTT
j_call: TRBJ2-3; d_call: NA; clone_size: NA; v_call: TRBV4-3; cdr3_aa: CASSQVGRSTDTQYF; cdr3_nt: TGCGCCAGCAGCCAAGTGGGGCGCTCCACAGATACGCAGTATTTT
j_call: TRBJ2-1; d_call: NA; clone_size: NA; v_call: TRBV4-1; cdr3_aa: CASSQGRVYNEQFF; cdr3_nt: TGCGCCAGCAGCCAAGGGAGGGTTTACAATGAGCAGTTCTTC
j_call: TRBJ1-2; d_call: TRBD1; clone_size: few; v_call: TRBV27; cdr3_aa: CASAVLEGDSDYTF; cdr3_nt: TGTGCCTCAGCAGTCCTTGAGGGGGACAGCGACTACACCTTC
j_call: TRBJ2-7; d_call: NA; clone_size: NA; v_call: TRBV7-9; cdr3_aa: CASSPTLGEQYF; cdr3_nt: TGTGCCAGCAGCCCGACACTAGGCGAGCAGTACTTC
j_call: TRBJ1-1; d_call: TRBD1; clone_size: NA; v_call: TRBV12-5; cdr3_aa: CASGLVPILDRGPMNTEAFF; cdr3_nt: TGTGCTAGTGGTTTGGTACCCATTTTGGACAGGGGCCCAATGAACACTGAAGCTTTCTTT
j_call: TRBJ2-2; d_call: NA; clone_size: NA; v_call: TRBV18; cdr3_aa: CASSPRLDPANTGELFF; cdr3_nt: TGTGCCAGCTCACCACGACTTGACCCCGCGAACACCGGGGAGCTGTTTTTT
j_call: TRBJ1-1; d_call: NA; clone_size: NA; v_call: TRBV29-1; cdr3_aa: CSVLQGKGRVFGTEAFF; cdr3_nt: TGCAGCGTCTTACAGGGAAAGGGCAGAGTTTTTGGCACTGAAGCTTTCTTT
j_call: TRBJ1-2; d_call: TRBD1; clone_size: NA; v_call: TRBV2; cdr3_aa: CASSDSIDRGRNYGYTF; cdr3_nt: TGTGCCAGCAGTGACTCGATAGACAGGGGTAGAAACTATGGCTACACCTTC